These 6 T cell receptor beta chains came from one sample sequenced in a study of T-cell memory formation after mild COVID-19. TCRdb re-derived calls from the 5' RACE reads in MiXCR, one entry per CDR3 protein. The sample lists some 440,000 distinct CDR3 sequences; approximately 25% were seen once. What was sequenced was PBMCs or a T cell subset sorted from them (not recorded which). The receptors were gathered from an adult woman who had mild COVID-19 (a few samples of this study predate the infection). Cell type and time point are not known.

The J gene is TRBJ2-7, the V gene TRBV5-1, with TRBD2 matching 10 bases. Germline trimming cut 4 bases from V and 6 bases from J; bases unmatched to any gene: 7. Germline CDR1 and CDR2: SGHRS and YFSETQ. The CDR3 runs 14 residues. CDR3 nucleotides: TGCGCCAGCAGCGTCGGGACTAGCGTACTCGAGCAGTACTTC. Translating it yields CASSVGTSVLEQYF.

The chain combines TRBV12-3 or TRBV12-4 with TRBJ2-4, with TRBD2 as a possible D gene (7 bases). This CDR3 is built from 15 residues. V lost 2 bases and J 3 bases, leaving 11 bases between the germline ends. The CDR3 is CASSLRGAGKNIQYF. The CDR3 DNA reads as TGTGCCAGCAGTTTACGGGGGGCAGGCAAAAACATTCAGTACTTC.

In its sample, this clonotype was seen a few times. The rearrangement uses TRBV25-1 and TRBJ2-7, with 10 bases that match TRBD2. CDR3 length: 13 amino acids. Germline trimming cut 8 bases from V and 3 bases from J; bases unmatched to any gene: 4. CDR1 MGHDK and CDR2 SYGVNS come from the germline V gene. This chain's CDR3 is CASGAGGVYEQYF. The CDR3 nucleotides read TGTGCCAGCGGAGCGGGGGGGGTCTACGAGCAGTACTTC.

This clonotype has a handful of counts. V is TRBV12-3 or TRBV12-4 and J is TRBJ2-1, with D perhaps assigned TRBD1 or TRBD2 (5 bases each). The CDR3 totals 15 residues. The V end was cut by 0 bases, the J end by 3 bases, with 9 bases between. The DNA for the CDR3 is TGTGCCAGCAGTTTAGCGGGACCCGGCTACAATGAGCAGTTCTTC. It specifies CASSLAGPGYNEQFF.

The gene calls are TRBV20-1 and TRBJ1-6; 7 bases are a match to TRBD1. The V gene end was trimmed by 6 bases and the J gene end by 9 bases; junction bases not matched to a gene: 8. Germline assignment: CDR1 DFQATT and CDR2 SNEGSKA (reference sequence). This CDR3 has 13 amino acids. CDR3 nucleotide sequence: TGCAGTGCCTTGACAGGGCCGAGTTCACCCCTCCACTTT. Residues: CSALTGPSSPLHF.

The CDR3 nucleotides read TGCAGTGCTAGAGGTGGGACAGGGGTCGGTTATACGCAGTATTTT. Protein product: CSARGGTGVGYTQYF. This sequence joins TRBV20-1 and TRBJ2-3; 10 positions agree with TRBD1. CDR1 and CDR2 (germline): DFQATT, SNEGSKA (reference sequence). V lost 1 base to trimming and J lost 7 bases; unmatched junction nucleotides: 8. The CDR3 runs 15 residues.